Below are 31 T cell receptor beta chains sequenced from a single sample in a study of blood T cell repertoires in COVID-19. The repertoire was sequenced with immunoSEQ multiplex PCR; TCRdb's copy has only in-frame clones and lacks some. The table shows 400,000 to 550,000 clones, with 70% to 90% occurring only once. Sequencing used PBMCs or T cells enriched from blood (not recorded which). The receptors come from a woman between 18 and 30 years old with acute COVID-19.

The V gene is TRBV5-8, the J gene TRBJ1-2; D is undetermined. With 0 bases removed from V and 4 bases from J, the gap between germline ends came to 10 bases. CDR1 and CDR2 (germline): SGHTS, YDEGEE. This CDR3 contains 14 residues. The CDR3 bases are TGTGCCAGCAGCTTGGGCGGGCGAAGCTATGGCTACACCTTC. It yields the protein CASSLGGRSYGYTF.

V is TRBV6-5 and J is TRBJ2-7; TRBD1 is a possible D gene (6 bases). CDR3 length equals 13 residues. The ends were cut back, 7 bases at V and 3 bases at J, with 13 bases in the middle. Germline CDR1 and CDR2: MNHEY and SVGAGI. The CDR3 nucleotides read TGTGCCAGCACCGATGGCAGGGGCTACGAGCAGTACTTC. This codes for CASTDGRGYEQYF.

V usage is TRBV29-1 and J usage is TRBJ1-4; TRBD1 matches at 7 bases. V was pared by 5 bases and J by 5 bases, with 5 bases of the junction left unmatched. Germline assignment: CDR1 SQVTM and CDR2 ANQGSEA. This CDR3 is 13 amino acids long. CDR3 DNA sequence: TGCAGCGTTAGGGGGACAGTGAATGAAAAACTGTTTTTT. It specifies CSVRGTVNEKLFF.

Note on this clone: In the same sample, other DNA sequences code for this CDR3. The chain is built from TRBV9 and TRBJ2-7; no clear D gene. Germline V gene sequence: CDR1 SGDLS, CDR2 YYNGEE. The V end was cut by 4 bases, the J end by 1 base, with 3 bases between. The CDR3 length is 11 residues. CDR3 sequence: CASSSSYEQYF. For the CDR3, the DNA is TGTGCCAGCAGCTCATCCTACGAGCAGTACTTC.

Concerning this clone: Other DNA sequences in the same sample also yield this CDR3. V is TRBV9 and J is TRBJ2-7; the match to TRBD1 covers 10 bases. V shed 0 bases and J 6 bases; nucleotides not matched to a gene: 3. From germline, CDR1 is SGDLS and CDR2 YYNGEE. The CDR3 covers 14 residues. This CDR3 is CASSVGQGAGEQYF. The CDR3 DNA sequence: TGTGCCAGCAGCGTAGGACAGGGGGCAGGCGAGCAGTACTTC.

The chain uses TRBV5-6 and TRBJ2-7; 9 bases are shared with TRBD2. The V gene end was trimmed by 1 base and the J gene end by 2 bases; junction bases not matched to a gene: 7. This CDR3 region has 16 residues. CDR1 is SGHDT, CDR2 YYEEEE, per germline. Here the CDR3 DNA reads TGTGCCAGCAGCTTGTTCCCAGCGGGAGGCCCCTACGAGCAGTACTTC. Its protein is CASSLFPAGGPYEQYF.

The chain is built from TRBV29-1 and TRBJ1-4; no clear D gene. V was cut by 0 bases and J by 12 bases, with 8 bases left in between. This CDR3 spans 11 amino acids. Germline V lookup: CDR1 SQVTM, CDR2 ANQGSEA. The CDR3 coding sequence is TGCAGCGTTGAAGACAGGTCTGAACTGTTTTTT. It encodes CSVEDRSELFF. The complete variable domain, with remaining parts taken from reference TRBV29-1 and TRBJ1-4, reads SAVISQKPSRDICQRGTSLTIQCQVDSQVTMMFWYRQQPGQSLTLIATANQGSEATYESGFVIDKFPISRPNLTFSTLTVSNMSPEDSSIYLCSVEDRSELFFGSGTQLSVL.

The genes are TRBV7-9 and TRBJ2-2; 7 bases are a match to TRBD2. This CDR3 has 14 amino acids. The germline V gene has CDR1 SEHNR and CDR2 FQNEAQ (reference sequence). After removal of 8 bases from V and 2 bases from J, the junction contained 5 bases not matched to a gene. CDR3 sequence: CASRDYQNTGELFF. CDR3 sequence (DNA): TGTGCCAGCCGGGACTACCAAAACACCGGGGAGCTGTTTTTT.

The chain employs TRBV6-5 and TRBJ1-6; 8 bases agree with TRBD1. This CDR3 region has 16 residues. Germline lookup yields CDR1 MNHEY and CDR2 SVGAGI. The ends lost 2 bases at V and 6 bases at J; junction bases unmatched: 6. CDR3 in amino acids: CASSYQADRGNSPLHF. The CDR3 bases are TGTGCCAGCAGTTACCAAGCCGACAGGGGTAATTCACCCCTCCACTTT.

The chain uses TRBV7-9 and TRBJ1-2; the D is unclear. This CDR3 has 14 residues. Deletions cut 2 bases from V and 4 bases from J, with 11 bases between. The V gene's germline CDR1 is SEHNR and CDR2 FQNEAQ (reference sequence). The CDR3 DNA reads TGTGCCAGCAGCTTAATGGCCGGACTCTATGGCTACACCTTC. It specifies CASSLMAGLYGYTF.

This rearrangement joins TRBV7-9 to TRBJ1-1; D is possibly TRBD1 (6 bases). Germline V gene data show CDR1 as SEHNR and CDR2 as FQNEAQ (reference sequence). V gave up 1 base and J gave up 3 bases, with 18 bases separating them. The length of the CDR3 is 17 residues. CDR3: CASSLVFSRGVDTEAFF. The CDR3 region has the DNA TGTGCCAGCAGCTTAGTGTTTTCCAGGGGAGTGGACACTGAAGCTTTCTTT.

The chain recombines TRBV5-6 with TRBJ2-7; D may be TRBD1 (6 bases). The V gene's germline CDR1 is SGHDT and CDR2 YYEEEE. The V gene lost 4 bases and the J gene lost 4 bases, with 12 bases spanning the gap. The CDR3 extends over 13 amino acids. CDR3 protein: CASSRTATYEQYF. DNA for the CDR3: TGTGCCAGCAGCCGGACAGCAACTTACGAGCAGTACTTC.

The J gene is TRBJ1-2, the V gene TRBV5-4; no definite D call. The CDR3 has 13 residues. Germline values: CDR1 SGHNT, CDR2 YYREEE (reference sequence). With 0 bases removed from V and 5 bases from J, the gap between germline ends came to 8 bases. The CDR3 sequence: CASSLDSYYGYTF. In DNA, the CDR3 is TGTGCCAGCAGCTTGGACAGTTATTATGGCTACACCTTC.

The chain joins TRBV7-2 to TRBJ1-3; 10 bases agree with TRBD1. V gave up 6 bases and J gave up 3 bases; unmatched junction bases: 8. In germline, CDR1 is SGHTA, CDR2 FQGNSA. CDR3 length equals 16 residues. The CDR3 sequence: CASRQTGTGDGNTIYF. As DNA, the CDR3 is TGTGCCAGCAGACAAACCGGGACAGGGGATGGAAACACCATATATTTT.

The chain links TRBV6-5 to TRBJ2-3, with 13 bases lining up with TRBD2. Germline V gene data show CDR1 as MNHEY and CDR2 as SVGAGI. The CDR3 has 15 amino acids. V trimming: 7 bases; J trimming: 3 bases; junction bases outside the gene matches: 4. The CDR3 bases are TGTGCCAGCACGGGGACTAGCGGGATGACAGATACGCAGTATTTT. This translates into CASTGTSGMTDTQYF.

The gene calls are TRBV11-2 and TRBJ1-4, with D possibly being TRBD1 (5 bases). The CDR3 has 11 residues. Germline loops: CDR1 SGHAT, CDR2 FQNNGV. V was trimmed by 3 bases and J by 13 bases, leaving 9 bases between them. The CDR3 loop reads CASSFQGRLFF. For the CDR3, the DNA is TGTGCCAGCAGCTTCCAGGGTCGACTGTTTTTT.

The CDR3, as DNA: TGTGCCATCACCGAGGGCGGGGACCAGAGGCACGAGCAGTACTTC. This sequence encodes CAITEGGDQRHEQYF. The gene calls are TRBV10-3 and TRBJ2-7; possibly TRBD2 for D (6 bases). The CDR3 length is 15 residues. Germline CDR1 and CDR2: ENHRY and SYGVKD. V lost 7 bases and J 5 bases, leaving 21 bases between the germline ends.

In its sample, this clone was seen many times. The J gene is TRBJ2-7, the V gene TRBV2; D may be TRBD2 (5 bases). Germline V gene data show CDR1 as SNHLY and CDR2 as FYNNEI. V lost 6 bases and J lost 2, with 14 bases in between. The length of the CDR3 is 14 residues. The CDR3 reads CASSGDGRAYEQYF. The DNA for the CDR3 is TGTGCCAGCAGCGGGGATGGGCGGGCCTACGAGCAGTACTTC. Using reference TRBV2 and TRBJ2-7 for the parts outside the CDR3, the full variable domain is EPEVTQTPSHQVTQMGQEVILRCVPISNHLYFYWYRQILGQKVEFLVSFYNNEISEKSEIFDDQFSVERPDGSNFTLKIRSTKLEDSAMYFCASSGDGRAYEQYFGPGTRLTVT.

This chain uses TRBV13 with TRBJ2-1; 8 bases agree with TRBD1. The CDR3 runs to 15 residues. V was pared by 7 bases and J by 14 bases, with 19 bases of the junction left unmatched. The germline V gene encodes CDR1 PRHDT and CDR2 FYEKMQ (reference sequence). CDR3 DNA: TGTGCCAGCACAGGACAGGGCGGGAACGGGAGATGGAAGTTCTTC. It encodes CASTGQGGNGRWKFF.

This chain joins TRBV2 and TRBJ1-2; D remains ambiguous. The germline CDR1 and CDR2 sequences are SNHLY and FYNNEI. V lost 6 bases and J 4 bases, leaving 12 bases between the germline ends. CDR3 length: 13 residues. The CDR3: CASSPYYGYGYTF. For the CDR3, the DNA is TGTGCCAGCAGCCCCTATTACGGCTATGGCTACACCTTC.

The V call is TRBV28, the J call TRBJ2-3; TRBD2 is a possible D gene (6 bases). Germline CDR1 and CDR2: MDHEN and SYDVKM. CDR3 length: 21 residues. Trimming took off 1 base at V and 0 bases at J, with 26 bases between the two ends. This chain's CDR3 is CASSLFRGSGDLFSSTDTQYF. In DNA form, the CDR3 reads TGTGCCAGCAGTTTATTTCGTGGTAGCGGAGACCTATTTTCTAGCACAGATACGCAGTATTTT.

The chain combines TRBV10-3 with TRBJ1-2; D perhaps matches TRBD1 (5 bases). V lost 4 bases and J lost 2, with 11 bases in between. The germline V gene has CDR1 ENHRY and CDR2 SYGVKD. The CDR3 is made up of 14 amino acids. CDR3 in amino acids: CAISVGRGNYGYTF. As DNA, the CDR3 is TGTGCCATCAGTGTGGGAAGGGGCAACTATGGCTACACCTTC.

The rearrangement links TRBV20-1 to TRBJ2-7; 10 nucleotides match TRBD2. The V gene end was trimmed by 3 bases and the J gene end by 3 bases; junction bases not matched to a gene: 8. The CDR3 sequence is 15 residues long. CDR1 and CDR2 (germline): DFQATT, SNEGSKA (reference sequence). CDR3 coding DNA: TGCAGTGCTAGTATAAGCGGGAGGGCCCTCTACGAGCAGTACTTC. Amino acids: CSASISGRALYEQYF.

V is TRBV10-1 and J is TRBJ1-3; D remains unclear. Germline V gene lookup returns CDR1 WNHNN and CDR2 SYGVQD (reference sequence). Deletions cut 0 bases from V and 0 bases from J, with 9 bases between. This CDR3 region has 16 residues. Here the CDR3 reads CASSESRADSGNTIYF. CDR3 DNA sequence: TGCGCCAGCAGTGAGTCGAGGGCAGACTCTGGAAACACCATATATTTT.

The sample holds many counts of this clone. The rearrangement uses TRBV6-5 and TRBJ1-2, with TRBD1 identical over 7 bases. Per germline, CDR1 MNHEY and CDR2 SVGAGI. V shed 8 bases and J 4 bases; nucleotides not matched to a gene: 7. The CDR3 consists of 13 residues. The CDR3 DNA follows: TGTGCCAGCCGGAGTGGGACAGTCTATGGCTACACCTTC. Translation gives CASRSGTVYGYTF.

The chain couples TRBV7-8 to TRBJ1-4; D uncertain. CDR1 is SGHVS and CDR2 is FQNEAQ in the germline V gene. Trimming removed 3 bases from V and 1 base from J, with 6 bases in between. The CDR3 contains 14 residues. The CDR3 coding sequence is TGTGCCAGCAGCTTCACAGAAACTAATGAAAAACTGTTTTTT. This gives the protein CASSFTETNEKLFF.

The gene calls are TRBV2 and TRBJ2-1, with a tentative D call TRBD2 (6 bases). CDR1 is SNHLY, CDR2 FYNNEI, per germline. V was clipped by 6 bases and J by 6 bases, with 12 bases between them. The length of the CDR3 is 13 residues. The chain's CDR3 is CASRPGLSNEQFF. Here the CDR3 DNA reads TGTGCCAGCAGACCGGGACTTTCCAATGAGCAGTTCTTC. Looking up the rest from reference TRBV2 and TRBJ2-1 gives the full variable domain: EPEVTQTPSHQVTQMGQEVILRCVPISNHLYFYWYRQILGQKVEFLVSFYNNEISEKSEIFDDQFSVERPDGSNFTLKIRSTKLEDSAMYFCASRPGLSNEQFFGPGTRLTVL.

As concerns this clone: One end of the junction varies from germline; a read error may be responsible. The V call is TRBV9, the J call TRBJ1-2; 8 bases line up with TRBD1. CDR1 and CDR2 from the germline V gene are SGDLS and YYNGEE. The CDR3 runs to 13 residues. The CDR3: CASSVAPTGAWAF. The CDR3 DNA reads as TGTGCCAGCAGCGTAGCCCCGACAGGGGCTTGGGCCTTC. Drawing the rest from reference TRBV9 and TRBJ1-2, the complete variable domain is DSGVTQTPKHLITATGQRVTLRCSPRSGDLSVYWYQQSLDQGLQFLIQYYNGEERAKGNILERFSAQQFPDLHSELNLSSLELGDSALYFCASSVAPTGAWAFGSGTRLTVV.

The chain is built from TRBV5-1 and TRBJ2-7; possibly TRBD2 for D (5 bases). The CDR3 is made up of 14 amino acids. Trimming removed 5 bases at V and 3 bases at J, with 15 bases between. In germline, CDR1 is SGHRS, CDR2 YFSETQ. The CDR3 region has the DNA TGCGCCAGCAGTCCAGGTCGGGGTGTCTACGAGCAGTACTTC. Translation: CASSPGRGVYEQYF.

The chain joins TRBV27 to TRBJ1-2; D possibly corresponds to TRBD1 (5 bases). V was trimmed by 6 bases and J by 4 bases, leaving 12 bases between them. CDR3 length: 13 amino acids. Per germline, CDR1 MNHEY and CDR2 SMNVEV (reference sequence). CDR3 bases: TGTGCCAGCAGCGTGGGGGGACTCTATGGCTACACCTTC. Amino acid sequence: CASSVGGLYGYTF.

This rearrangement joins TRBV19 to TRBJ2-3, with a weak D call TRBD1 (6 bases). Between the trimmed V and J ends, which lost 5 bases and 2 bases, there was a span of 14 bases. This CDR3 has 15 residues. Germline V gene lookup returns CDR1 LNHDA and CDR2 SQIVND (reference sequence). The CDR3 DNA is TGTGCCAGTAGTTCCGGGACACAGACCACAGATACGCAGTATTTT. This sequence encodes CASSSGTQTTDTQYF.